A single sample gave rise to the 7 T cell receptor beta chains below, sequenced in a study of cytomegalovirus exposure and HLA in healthy donors. Sequencing used immunoSEQ multiplex PCR; TCRdb keeps in-frame clones, though not all of them. The table has 200,000 to 250,000 clones, roughly 88% seen once. Sequencing was performed on PBMCs. The receptors originated from a woman in her twenties or thirties in good health and CMV-seropositive.

CDR3 DNA sequence: TGTGCCAGCCATGGACTAGCGGGAGGAGGCGGGGAGCTGTTTTTT. Translated: CASHGLAGGGGELFF. The rearrangement uses TRBV9 and TRBJ2-2; 14 nucleotides agree with TRBD2. This CDR3 region has 15 residues. Germline CDR1 is SGDLS and CDR2 is YYNGEE. V shed 7 bases and J 7 bases; nucleotides not matched to a gene: 6. The whole variable domain, remainder taken from reference TRBV9 and TRBJ2-2, is DSGVTQTPKHLITATGQRVTLRCSPRSGDLSVYWYQQSLDQGLQFLIQYYNGEERAKGNILERFSAQQFPDLHSELNLSSLELGDSALYFCASHGLAGGGGELFFGEGSRLTVL.

This clone has only one observation. The rearrangement links TRBV5-1 to TRBJ2-1; 10 bases are a match to TRBD2. CDR1 is SGHRS, CDR2 YFSETQ, per germline. This CDR3 is 13 amino acids long. The V gene end was trimmed by 5 bases and the J gene end by 8 bases; junction bases not matched to a gene: 4. As DNA, the CDR3 is TGCGCCAGCAGGAGCGGGAGGGAGGATGAGCAGTTCTTC. Its protein is CASRSGREDEQFF. Using reference TRBV5-1 and TRBJ2-1 for the parts outside the CDR3, the full variable domain is KAGVTQTPRYLIKTRGQQVTLSCSPISGHRSVSWYQQTPGQGLQFLFEYFSETQRNKGNFPGRFSGRQFSNSRSEMNVSTLELGDSALYLCASRSGREDEQFFGPGTRLTVL.

V is TRBV6-5 and J is TRBJ1-4, with unresolved D. Trimming removed 2 bases at V and 10 bases at J, with 8 bases between. This CDR3 has 12 residues. The germline V gene encodes CDR1 MNHEY and CDR2 SVGAGI. The CDR3 here is CASSYGRGKLFF. The CDR3 coding sequence is TGTGCCAGCAGTTACGGCCGGGGAAAACTGTTTTTT.

The chain couples TRBV27 to TRBJ1-2, with no clear D. The CDR3 runs 16 residues. V was pared by 5 bases and J by 6 bases, with 22 bases between. The germline CDR1 and CDR2 sequences are MNHEY and SMNVEV (reference sequence). CDR3 region: CASSDRGGRSSDGYTF. DNA of the CDR3: TGTGCCAGCAGTGACCGGGGTGGCCGCTCTAGCGATGGCTACACCTTC.

This clone appeared a single time. V usage is TRBV5-6 and J usage is TRBJ2-7; 7 nucleotides align to TRBD2. The J segment lost 1 base and the V segment lost 0 bases, leaving 7 bases of the junction unmatched. The CDR3 runs to 16 residues. Germline loops: CDR1 SGHDT, CDR2 YYEEEE. This CDR3 reads CASSLDGPSGSYEQYF. The DNA for the CDR3 is TGTGCCAGCAGCTTGGACGGTCCTAGCGGATCCTACGAGCAGTACTTC.

The V and J genes are TRBV11-2 and TRBJ1-1; D not resolved. Trimming shortened V by 1 base and J by 4 bases, and 10 bases separated the two germline ends. CDR3 length: 14 amino acids. Germline V gene lookup returns CDR1 SGHAT and CDR2 FQNNGV. The DNA of the CDR3 is TGTGCCAGCAGCTTAGTACGGGGAACCACTGAAGCTTTCTTT. Protein: CASSLVRGTTEAFF.

This clone has ten or more counts. The chain recombines TRBV19 with TRBJ1-5; D is ambiguous. Germline CDR1 is LNHDA and CDR2 is SQIVND (reference sequence). The CDR3 runs 17 residues. Trimming took off 5 bases at V and 0 bases at J, with 17 bases between the two ends. CDR3 sequence reads: CASSLKTTSDSNQPQHF. Written as DNA, the CDR3 is TGTGCCAGTAGTCTCAAAACGACTTCGGATAGCAATCAGCCCCAGCATTTT.